A single sample gave rise to the 25 T cell receptor beta chains below, sequenced in a study of tumor and adjacent non-tumor tissue in lung cancer. TCRbeta libraries were built with three rounds of nested PCR, modified from ARM-PCR. TCRdb independently ran MiXCR on the multiplex PCR reads; one entry per CDR3 protein. The sample consists of more than 70,000 distinct CDR3 sequences, roughly 62% of them appearing once. The template was RNA from unsorted bulk tissue. Sequences were obtained from lung tumor tissue. These receptor sequences come from a man between 65 and 85 years old with non-small cell lung cancer.

Turning to this clonotype: The junction departs from the called germline gene at one end, perhaps through a read error. The chain has TRBV4-1 and TRBJ2-3, with 9 bases lining up with TRBD2. From germline, CDR1 is MGHRA and CDR2 YSYEKL. The CDR3 totals 17 residues. The chain's CDR3 is CASSQESARGGIDTLYF. DNA for the CDR3: TGCGCCAGTAGCCAAGAGAGTGCGCGGGGGGGCATCGATACGCTGTATTTT.

This clonotype showed up just a few times. A much larger clonotype is one base distant, so this may be a read error. The rearrangement uses TRBV20-1 and TRBJ2-7, with D unresolved. Germline CDR1 and CDR2: DFQATT and SNEGSKA (reference sequence). There are 11 residues in the CDR3. The V end was cut by 4 bases, the J end by 4 bases, with 8 bases between. CDR3: CSATEGYEQYF. CDR3 in DNA: TGCAGTGCTACCGAAGGTTACGAGCAGTACTTC.

Concerning this clonotype itself: The germline gene is not matched at one end of the junction; a read error may be the cause. The CDR3 nucleotides read TGCGCCGGCAGCCCACCGAGTGGGGAAGAGACCCAGTACTTC. The encoded protein is CAGSPPSGEETQYF. V usage is TRBV4-1 and J usage is TRBJ2-5; D unresolved. The CDR3 is made up of 14 amino acids. Germline-derived CDR1 and CDR2 are MGHRA and YSYEKL.

A note on this clonotype: With a much larger clone just one base away, this may be a read error. This is likely a read error, given that the CDR3 carries no conserved phenylalanine or tryptophan at its end. The CDR3 here is CASSLRVGKVHEQYI. Here the CDR3 DNA reads TGCGCCAGCAGCTTGAGGGTCGGTAAGGTCCACGAGCAGTACATC. The chain employs TRBV5-1 and TRBJ2-7; no clear D. There are 15 residues in the CDR3. The V end lost 1 base, the J end lost 5 bases, and 16 bases lay between the germline ends. Per the germline V gene, CDR1 is SGHRS and CDR2 is YFSETQ.

V and J are TRBV11-1 and TRBJ2-7, with 8 bases matching TRBD2. With 9 bases clipped from V and 4 bases from J, the junction kept 5 bases outside the gene matches. The CDR3 covers 12 residues. Per the germline V gene, CDR1 is SGHAT and CDR2 is FQDESV (reference sequence). CDR3 in DNA: TGTGCCAGGGCGGGGGGTGGGTACGAGCAGTACTTC. Its protein product is CARAGGGYEQYF.

V usage is TRBV29-1 and J usage is TRBJ2-7, with 7 bases fitting TRBD2. CDR1 and CDR2 (germline): SQVTM, ANQGSEA. This CDR3 spans 12 amino acids. Trimming removed 3 bases from V and 6 bases from J; junction bases left unmatched: 5. The CDR3 region has the DNA TGCAGCGTTGAGCGGGAGAGAGGCGAGCAGTACTTC. It is translated as CSVERERGEQYF.

This clonotype was counted many times. The rearrangement joins TRBV6-5 to TRBJ1-5; D unclear. This CDR3 region has 15 residues. Germline CDR1 and CDR2: MNHEY and SVGAGI. Trimming pared 6 bases from V and 7 bases from J, leaving 19 bases between. The CDR3 is CASRSLGGPEQPQHF. In nucleotides, the CDR3 is TGTGCCAGCAGGAGCCTAGGAGGGCCAGAGCAGCCCCAGCATTTT.

V usage is TRBV14 and J usage is TRBJ2-1, with no clear D. Germline values: CDR1 SGHDN, CDR2 FVKESK. The germline V and J ends were trimmed by 0 bases and 14 bases, with 17 bases remaining between them. This CDR3 is 14 amino acids long. CDR3 region: CASSQDQNDLRKFF. For the CDR3, the DNA is TGTGCCAGCAGCCAAGATCAAAATGACCTGCGAAAGTTCTTC.

Details on this clonotype: An end of the junction differs from the germline gene, which may be a read error. The chain is built from TRBV5-1 and TRBJ2-7, with D tentatively TRBD1 or TRBD2 (5 bases each). Germline values: CDR1 SGHRS, CDR2 YFSETQ. The CDR3 consists of 15 residues. The CDR3 DNA reads as TGCGCCGGCTTTGACGAGGGGCGGTTTGACTACGAACAGTACTTC. Its translation is CAGFDEGRFDYEQYF.

Of note for this clonotype: The final CDR3 position lacks the conserved phenylalanine or tryptophan, pointing to a likely read error. V usage is TRBV20-1 and J usage is TRBJ2-2, with no clear D. This CDR3 is 13 amino acids long. Germline CDR1 DFQATT, CDR2 SNEGSKA (reference sequence). V was clipped by 4 bases and J by 7 bases, with 13 bases between them. The CDR3: CSATRARSGELFS. The CDR3 bases are TGCAGTGCTACTCGAGCGAGGAGCGGGGAGCTGTTTTCT.

Remarks on this clonotype: Because it lacks the conserved phenylalanine or tryptophan at the end, this CDR3 is likely a read error. Because the CDR3's place on the DNA is in doubt, the DNA is left out and the CDR3 is given as listed by TCRdb. The rearrangement joins TRBV11-2 to TRBJ2-2; TRBD1 reflects the table's D call only, with no check against the DNA. Both ends counted, the CDR3 spans 13 residues. Germline V lookup: CDR1 SGHAT, CDR2 FQNNGV. CDR3 in amino acids: CASSPQGTGEPLL.

Notes on this clonotype: A read error may produce the germline difference seen at one junction end. This chain joins TRBV11-2 and TRBJ2-7, with D uncertain. CDR3 length: 12 residues. Germline V gene data show CDR1 as SGHAT and CDR2 as FQNNGV. The CDR3 spells CTRSILSYEQYF. CDR3 in DNA: TGTACCAGGAGCATCCTCTCCTACGAGCAGTACTTC. Complete variable domain (other parts from reference TRBV11-2 and TRBJ2-7): EAGVAQSPRYKIIEKRQSVAFWCNPISGHATLYWYQQILGQGPKLLIQFQNNGVVDDSQLPKDRFSAERLKGVDSTLKIQPAKLEDSAVYLCTRSILSYEQYFGPGTRLTVT.

The V gene is TRBV28, the J gene TRBJ1-5; no reliable D call. This CDR3 has 11 residues. The germline gives CDR1 MDHEN, CDR2 SYDVKM. V lost 3 bases, J lost 7 bases, and 4 bases lay in between. The CDR3: CASSFRQPQHF. CDR3 DNA: TGTGCCAGCAGTTTTAGGCAGCCCCAGCATTTT.

A remark on this clonotype: The junction shows a germline mismatch at one end, possibly a read error. V is TRBV11-1 and J is TRBJ2-5; the match to TRBD2 covers 12 bases. CDR3 length equals 19 residues. The germline V gene encodes CDR1 SGHAT and CDR2 FQDESV (reference sequence). The DNA of the CDR3 is TGTGCTAGCAGCTTAAGAGCGGGACTAGCGGGTTGGTACCAGGAGACCCAGTACTTC. Encoded protein: CASSLRAGLAGWYQETQYF.

On this clonotype: A read error may produce the germline difference seen at one junction end. The V gene is TRBV12-3 or TRBV12-4, the J gene TRBJ1-4, with D possibly being TRBD1 (6 bases). The CDR3 totals 14 residues. CDR3 in DNA: TGTGCCACCGACTCGAGACAGGCGGATGAAGAACTGTTTTTT. Protein: CATDSRQADEELFF.

This clonotype was seen more than once but under ten times. The chain couples TRBV20-1 to TRBJ1-6; 7 bases map to TRBD1. This CDR3 has 15 amino acids. CDR1 is DFQATT, CDR2 SNEGSKA, per germline (reference sequence). The V segment lost 0 bases and the J segment 7 bases; nucleotides outside the gene matches: 6. CDR3 in DNA: TGCAGTGCTAGAGATCGTGGGACAGCAAATTCACCCCTCCACTTT. It codes for CSARDRGTANSPLHF.

This clonotype was seen only a few times. The chain is built from TRBV7-9 and TRBJ2-5, with 7 bases that match TRBD1. Germline values: CDR1 SEHNR, CDR2 FQNEAQ (reference sequence). J was trimmed by 3 bases and V by 3 bases; bases with no gene match: 10. The CDR3 is made up of 16 amino acids. The CDR3 DNA sequence: TGTGCCAGCAGCTTTACGGGCCGGGACAGAGAAGAGACCCAGTACTTC. This gives the protein CASSFTGRDREETQYF.

The V and J genes are TRBV11-2 and TRBJ2-5; no clear D gene. CDR3 length: 15 residues. V was clipped by 7 bases and J by 0 bases, with 15 bases between them. Germline-derived CDR1 and CDR2 are SGHAT and FQNNGV. CDR3 sequence (DNA): TGTGCCAGCACCTTTAGTCGTGGGGACCAAGAGACCCAGTACTTC. It yields the protein CASTFSRGDQETQYF. Complete variable domain (other parts from reference TRBV11-2 and TRBJ2-5): EAGVAQSPRYKIIEKRQSVAFWCNPISGHATLYWYQQILGQGPKLLIQFQNNGVVDDSQLPKDRFSAERLKGVDSTLKIQPAKLEDSAVYLCASTFSRGDQETQYFGPGTRLLVL.

Many counts were recorded for this clonotype. The chain combines TRBV4-1 with TRBJ2-1, with TRBD2 matching 11 bases. J gave up 7 bases and V 4 bases, and 15 bases lay outside the gene matches. The CDR3 sequence is 18 residues long. From germline, CDR1 is MGHRA and CDR2 YSYEKL. CDR3 nucleotide sequence: TGCGCCAGCAGCCCATACGGGCTAGCGGGAGGTGTTGGGAATGAGCAGTTCTTC. Translated, it gives CASSPYGLAGGVGNEQFF.

This clonotype was found once. At one end the junction does not follow the germline gene, possibly because of a read error. The chain uses TRBV11-2 and TRBJ2-2; 7 bases are a match to TRBD1. The germline CDR1 and CDR2 sequences are SGHAT and FQNNGV. CDR3 length equals 14 residues. The CDR3 region is CASYTGVRFWELFF. The DNA for the CDR3 is TGTGCCAGCTATACAGGGGTTAGATTCTGGGAACTGTTTTTT.

This clonotype was seen a few times. This may stem from a read error, because a much larger clone lies one nucleotide away. The rearrangement joins TRBV29-1 to TRBJ2-7; the D gene is possibly TRBD1 (6 bases). The length of the CDR3 is 14 residues. CDR1 SQVTM and CDR2 ANQGSEA come from the germline V gene. Between the trimmed V and J ends, which lost 4 bases and 3 bases, there was a span of 16 bases. The CDR3 nucleotides read TGCAGCGTTGGAGGGACAAGGGGCGGCTACGAGCAGTACTTC. Amino acids: CSVGGTRGGYEQYF.

For this clonotype: One end of the junction fails to match germline, which may point to a read error. This chain links TRBV6-1 with TRBJ2-7, with D perhaps given as TRBD1 or TRBD2 (5 bases each). Germline loops: CDR1 MNHNS, CDR2 SASEGT. The CDR3 runs 13 residues. As DNA, the CDR3 is TGTGCCAGCGGGGAGACAGAGGGAAATGAGCAGTATTTC. This translates into CASGETEGNEQYF.

Many counts were recorded for this clonotype. This chain uses TRBV29-1 with TRBJ2-6, with D possibly matching TRBD1 (6 bases). Trimming removed 6 bases at V and 2 bases at J, with 8 bases between. This CDR3 is built from 13 residues. In germline, CDR1 is SQVTM, CDR2 ANQGSEA. The CDR3 region is CSVGTTGANVLTF. The CDR3 DNA follows: TGCAGCGTAGGGACAACTGGGGCCAACGTCCTGACTTTC.

The chain combines TRBV5-4 with TRBJ2-1; TRBD1 agrees at 9 bases. V lost 6 bases, J lost 7 bases, and 8 bases stayed unmatched. Germline V gene sequence: CDR1 SGHNT, CDR2 YYREEE (reference sequence). The CDR3 runs to 14 residues. The CDR3 is CASTFLQGANEQFF. CDR3 coding DNA: TGTGCCAGCACCTTCCTACAGGGGGCAAATGAGCAGTTCTTC.

The gene calls are TRBV29-1 and TRBJ2-3, with D unclear. Deletions cut 8 bases from V and 3 bases from J, with 12 bases between. Germline loops: CDR1 SQVTM, CDR2 ANQGSEA. The CDR3 is 12 amino acids. The CDR3 DNA is TGCAGCTTCTCCCCCGGGACAGATACGCAGTATTTT. Protein product: CSFSPGTDTQYF.